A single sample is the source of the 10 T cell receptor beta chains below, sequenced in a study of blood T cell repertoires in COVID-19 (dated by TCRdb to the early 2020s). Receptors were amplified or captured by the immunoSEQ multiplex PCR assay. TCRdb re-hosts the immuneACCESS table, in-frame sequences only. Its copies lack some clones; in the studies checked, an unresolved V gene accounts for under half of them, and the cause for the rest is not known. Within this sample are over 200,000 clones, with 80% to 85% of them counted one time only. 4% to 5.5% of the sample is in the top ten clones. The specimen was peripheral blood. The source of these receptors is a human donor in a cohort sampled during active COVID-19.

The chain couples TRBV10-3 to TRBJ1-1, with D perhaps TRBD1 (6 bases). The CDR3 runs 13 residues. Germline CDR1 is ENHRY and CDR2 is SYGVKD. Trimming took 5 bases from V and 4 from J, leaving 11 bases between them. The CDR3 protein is CAISSQGVTEAFF. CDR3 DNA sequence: TGTGCCATCAGTTCACAGGGAGTCACTGAAGCTTTCTTT.

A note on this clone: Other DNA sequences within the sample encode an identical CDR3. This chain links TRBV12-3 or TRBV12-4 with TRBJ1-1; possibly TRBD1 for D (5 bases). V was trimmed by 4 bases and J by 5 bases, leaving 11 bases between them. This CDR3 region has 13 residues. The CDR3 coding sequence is TGTGCCAGCAGTTCGGGGGGATGGACTGAAGCTTTCTTT. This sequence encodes CASSSGGWTEAFF.

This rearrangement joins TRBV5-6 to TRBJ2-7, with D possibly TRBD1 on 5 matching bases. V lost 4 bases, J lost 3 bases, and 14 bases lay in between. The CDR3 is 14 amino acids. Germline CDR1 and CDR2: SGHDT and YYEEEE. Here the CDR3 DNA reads TGTGCCAGCAGCGCGTCGACAGTGGTCTACGAGCAGTACTTC. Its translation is CASSASTVVYEQYF.

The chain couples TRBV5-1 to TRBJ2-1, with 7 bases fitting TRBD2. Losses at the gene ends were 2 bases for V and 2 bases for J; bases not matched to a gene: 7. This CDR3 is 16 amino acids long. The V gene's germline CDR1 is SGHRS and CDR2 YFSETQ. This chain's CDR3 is CASSFIAGSAYNEQFF. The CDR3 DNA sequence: TGCGCCAGCAGCTTTATAGCGGGTAGTGCCTACAATGAGCAGTTCTTC. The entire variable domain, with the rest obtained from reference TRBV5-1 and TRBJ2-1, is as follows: KAGVTQTPRYLIKTRGQQVTLSCSPISGHRSVSWYQQTPGQGLQFLFEYFSETQRNKGNFPGRFSGRQFSNSRSEMNVSTLELGDSALYLCASSFIAGSAYNEQFFGPGTRLTVL.

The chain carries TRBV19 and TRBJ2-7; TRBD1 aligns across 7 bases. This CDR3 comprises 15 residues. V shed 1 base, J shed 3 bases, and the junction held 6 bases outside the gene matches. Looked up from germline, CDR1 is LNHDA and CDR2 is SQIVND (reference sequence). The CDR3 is CASSIGRGIFYEQYF. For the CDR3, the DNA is TGTGCCAGTAGTATAGGCAGGGGGATCTTCTACGAGCAGTACTTC.

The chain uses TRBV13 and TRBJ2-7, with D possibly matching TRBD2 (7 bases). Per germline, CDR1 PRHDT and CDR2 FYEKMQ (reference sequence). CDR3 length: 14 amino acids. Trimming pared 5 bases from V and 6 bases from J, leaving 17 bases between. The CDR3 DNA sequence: TGTGCCAGCAGCCTTTGGGGGGGGCGCGGCGAGCAGTACTTC. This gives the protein CASSLWGGRGEQYF.

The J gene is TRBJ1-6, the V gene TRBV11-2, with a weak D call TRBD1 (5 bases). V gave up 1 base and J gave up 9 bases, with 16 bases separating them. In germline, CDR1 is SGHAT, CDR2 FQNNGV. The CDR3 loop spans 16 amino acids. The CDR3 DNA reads TGTGCCAGCAGCTTAGTCTCCAGGGTGGATGGTTCACCCCTCCACTTT. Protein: CASSLVSRVDGSPLHF. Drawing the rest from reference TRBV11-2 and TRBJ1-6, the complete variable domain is EAGVAQSPRYKIIEKRQSVAFWCNPISGHATLYWYQQILGQGPKLLIQFQNNGVVDDSQLPKDRFSAERLKGVDSTLKIQPAKLEDSAVYLCASSLVSRVDGSPLHFGNGTRLTVT.

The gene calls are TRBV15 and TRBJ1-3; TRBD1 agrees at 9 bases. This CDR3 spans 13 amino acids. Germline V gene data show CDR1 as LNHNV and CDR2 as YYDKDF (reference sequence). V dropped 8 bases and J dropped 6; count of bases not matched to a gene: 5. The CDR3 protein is CATGTGWANTIYF. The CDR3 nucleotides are TGTGCCACCGGGACAGGGTGGGCAAACACCATATATTTT. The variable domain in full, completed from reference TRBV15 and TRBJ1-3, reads DAMVIQNPRYQVTQFGKPVTLSCSQTLNHNVMYWYQQKSSQAPKLLFHYYDKDFNNEADTPDNFQSRRPNTSFCFLDIRSPGLGDTAMYLCATGTGWANTIYFGEGSWLTVV.

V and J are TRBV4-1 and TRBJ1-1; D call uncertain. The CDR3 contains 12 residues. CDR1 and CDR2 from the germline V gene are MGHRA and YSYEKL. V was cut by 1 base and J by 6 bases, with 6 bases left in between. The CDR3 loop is CASSQGRAEAFF. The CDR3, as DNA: TGCGCCAGCAGCCAAGGCCGGGCTGAAGCTTTCTTT.

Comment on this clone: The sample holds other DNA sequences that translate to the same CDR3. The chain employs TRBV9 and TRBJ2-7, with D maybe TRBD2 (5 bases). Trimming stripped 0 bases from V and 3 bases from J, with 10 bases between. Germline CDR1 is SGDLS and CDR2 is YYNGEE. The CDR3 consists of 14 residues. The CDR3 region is CASSVDERRYEQYF. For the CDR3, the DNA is TGTGCCAGCAGCGTAGATGAGCGGCGCTACGAGCAGTACTTC.